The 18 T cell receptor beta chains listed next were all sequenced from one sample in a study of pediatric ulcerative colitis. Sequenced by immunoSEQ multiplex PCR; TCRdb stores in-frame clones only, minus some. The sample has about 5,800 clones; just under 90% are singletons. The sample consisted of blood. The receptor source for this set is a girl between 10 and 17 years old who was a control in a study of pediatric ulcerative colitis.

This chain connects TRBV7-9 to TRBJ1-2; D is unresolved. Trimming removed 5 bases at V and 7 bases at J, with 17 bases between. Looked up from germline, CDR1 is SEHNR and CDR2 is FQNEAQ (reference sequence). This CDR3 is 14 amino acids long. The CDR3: CASSPRMALGGYTF. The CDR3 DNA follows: TGTGCCAGCAGCCCCCGAATGGCTCTTGGTGGCTACACCTTC.

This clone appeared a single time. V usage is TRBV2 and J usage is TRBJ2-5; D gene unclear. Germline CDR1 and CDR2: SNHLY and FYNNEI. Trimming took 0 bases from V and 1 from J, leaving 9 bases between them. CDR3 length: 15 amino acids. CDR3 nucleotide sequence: TGTGCCAGCAGTGAAGCTCCGGCGCTCCAAGAGACCCAGTACTTC. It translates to CASSEAPALQETQYF.

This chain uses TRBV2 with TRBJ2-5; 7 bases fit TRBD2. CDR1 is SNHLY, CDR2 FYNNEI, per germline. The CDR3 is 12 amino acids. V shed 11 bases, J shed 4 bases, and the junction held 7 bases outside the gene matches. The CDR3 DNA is TGTGCCGGGGGGGTCAGGCCAGAGACCCAGTACTTC. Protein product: CAGGVRPETQYF.

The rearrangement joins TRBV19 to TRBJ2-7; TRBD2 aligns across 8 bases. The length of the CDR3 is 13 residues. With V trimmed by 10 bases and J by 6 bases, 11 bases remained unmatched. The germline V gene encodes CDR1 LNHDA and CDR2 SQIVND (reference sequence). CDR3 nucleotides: TGTGCCACCAACGGGGGGGGCGAGGGCGAGCAGTACTTC. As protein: CATNGGGEGEQYF.

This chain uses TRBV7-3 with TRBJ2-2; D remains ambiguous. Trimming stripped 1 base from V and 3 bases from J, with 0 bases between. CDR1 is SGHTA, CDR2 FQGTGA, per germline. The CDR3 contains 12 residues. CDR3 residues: CASSLNTGELFF. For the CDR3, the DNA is TGTGCCAGCAGCTTAAACACCGGGGAGCTGTTTTTT.

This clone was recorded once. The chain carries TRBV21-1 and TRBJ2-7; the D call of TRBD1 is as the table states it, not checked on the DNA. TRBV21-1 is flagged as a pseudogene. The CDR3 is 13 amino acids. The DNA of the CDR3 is TGTGCCAGCAGCAAACAGGGGGCGTACGAGCAGTACTTC. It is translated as CASSKQGAYEQYF.

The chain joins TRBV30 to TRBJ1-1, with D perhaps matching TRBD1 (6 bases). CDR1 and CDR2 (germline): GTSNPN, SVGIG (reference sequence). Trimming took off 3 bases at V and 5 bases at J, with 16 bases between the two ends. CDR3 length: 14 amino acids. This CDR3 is CAWRRGGPGTEAFF. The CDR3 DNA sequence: TGTGCCTGGAGAAGGGGGGGCCCGGGGACTGAAGCTTTCTTT.

CDR3 residues: CASSDGRVTSFSNQPQHF. DNA of the CDR3: TGTGCCAGCAGCGACGGGAGGGTTACTAGTTTTAGCAATCAGCCCCAGCATTTT. The chain recombines TRBV7-8 with TRBJ1-5; D not resolved. This CDR3 has 18 residues. Trimming removed 5 bases at V and 0 bases at J, with 20 bases between. The germline V gene has CDR1 SGHVS and CDR2 FQNEAQ.

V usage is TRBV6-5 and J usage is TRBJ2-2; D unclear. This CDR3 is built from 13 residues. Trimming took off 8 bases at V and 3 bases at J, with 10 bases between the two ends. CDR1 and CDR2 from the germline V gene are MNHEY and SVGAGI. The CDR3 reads CASRLGYTGELFF. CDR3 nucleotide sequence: TGTGCCAGCCGTTTGGGTTACACCGGGGAGCTGTTTTTT.

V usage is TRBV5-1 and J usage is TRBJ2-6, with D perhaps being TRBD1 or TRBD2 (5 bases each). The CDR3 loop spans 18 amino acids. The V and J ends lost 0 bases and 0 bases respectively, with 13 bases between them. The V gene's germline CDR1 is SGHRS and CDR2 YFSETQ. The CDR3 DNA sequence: TGCGCCAGCAGCTTGGCCCGGGACGCAGGCTCTGGGGCCAACGTCCTGACTTTC. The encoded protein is CASSLARDAGSGANVLTF.

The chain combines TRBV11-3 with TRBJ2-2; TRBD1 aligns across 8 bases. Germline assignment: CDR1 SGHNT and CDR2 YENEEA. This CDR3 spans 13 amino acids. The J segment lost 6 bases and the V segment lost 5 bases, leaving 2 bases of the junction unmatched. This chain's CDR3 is CASSPGQAGELFF. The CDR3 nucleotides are TGTGCCAGCAGCCCGGGACAGGCCGGGGAGCTGTTTTTT.

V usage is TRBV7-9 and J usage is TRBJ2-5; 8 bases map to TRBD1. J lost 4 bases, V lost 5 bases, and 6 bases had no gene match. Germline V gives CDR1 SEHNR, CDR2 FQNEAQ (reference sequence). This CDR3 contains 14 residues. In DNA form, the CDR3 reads TGTGCCAGCAGCCGAACAGGGGGTGGAGAGACCCAGTACTTC. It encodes CASSRTGGGETQYF.

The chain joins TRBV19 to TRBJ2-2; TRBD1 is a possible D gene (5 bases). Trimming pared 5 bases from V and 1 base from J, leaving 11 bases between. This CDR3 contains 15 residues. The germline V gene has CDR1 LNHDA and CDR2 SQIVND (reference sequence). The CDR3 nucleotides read TGTGCCAGTAGTCCGTCTGACAGGAACACCGGGGAGCTGTTTTTT. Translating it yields CASSPSDRNTGELFF. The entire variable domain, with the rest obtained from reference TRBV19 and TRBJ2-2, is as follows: DGGITQSPKYLFRKEGQNVTLSCEQNLNHDAMYWYRQDPGQGLRLIYYSQIVNDFQKGDIAEGYSVSREKKESFPLTVTSAQKNPTAFYLCASSPSDRNTGELFFGEGSRLTVL.

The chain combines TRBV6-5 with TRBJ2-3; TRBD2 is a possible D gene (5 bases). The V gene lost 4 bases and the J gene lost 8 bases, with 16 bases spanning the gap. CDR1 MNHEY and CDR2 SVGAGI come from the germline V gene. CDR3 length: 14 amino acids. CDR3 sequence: CASSSYPLASTQYF. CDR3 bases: TGTGCCAGCAGTTCCTACCCCCTAGCTTCTACGCAGTATTTT.

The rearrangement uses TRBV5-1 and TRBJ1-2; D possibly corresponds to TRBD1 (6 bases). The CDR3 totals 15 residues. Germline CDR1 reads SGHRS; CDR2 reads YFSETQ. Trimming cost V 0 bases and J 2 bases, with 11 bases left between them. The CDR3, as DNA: TGCGCCAGCAGCTTGGATTGGGGGCAAAACTATGGCTACACCTTC. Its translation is CASSLDWGQNYGYTF.

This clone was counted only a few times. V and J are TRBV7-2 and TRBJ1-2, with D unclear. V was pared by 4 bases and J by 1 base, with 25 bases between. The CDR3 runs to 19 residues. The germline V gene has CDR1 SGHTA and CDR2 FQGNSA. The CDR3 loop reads CASSSWGRERTSLNYGYTF. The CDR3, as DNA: TGTGCCAGCAGCTCATGGGGTAGGGAACGAACCTCCCTTAACTATGGCTACACCTTC.

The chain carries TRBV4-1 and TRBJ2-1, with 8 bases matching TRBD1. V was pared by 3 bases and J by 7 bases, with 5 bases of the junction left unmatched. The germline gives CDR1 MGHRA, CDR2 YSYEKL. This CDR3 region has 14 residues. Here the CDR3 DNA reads TGCGCCAGCAGCCAGGATCAGGGGGCGAATGAGCAGTTCTTC. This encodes CASSQDQGANEQFF.

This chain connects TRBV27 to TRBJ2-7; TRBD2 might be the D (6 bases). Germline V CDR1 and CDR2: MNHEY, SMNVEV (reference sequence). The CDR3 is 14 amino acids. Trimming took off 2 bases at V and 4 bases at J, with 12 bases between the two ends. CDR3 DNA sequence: TGTGCCAGCAGTTTAGCGGGACCTCTATACGAGCAGTACTTC. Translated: CASSLAGPLYEQYF.